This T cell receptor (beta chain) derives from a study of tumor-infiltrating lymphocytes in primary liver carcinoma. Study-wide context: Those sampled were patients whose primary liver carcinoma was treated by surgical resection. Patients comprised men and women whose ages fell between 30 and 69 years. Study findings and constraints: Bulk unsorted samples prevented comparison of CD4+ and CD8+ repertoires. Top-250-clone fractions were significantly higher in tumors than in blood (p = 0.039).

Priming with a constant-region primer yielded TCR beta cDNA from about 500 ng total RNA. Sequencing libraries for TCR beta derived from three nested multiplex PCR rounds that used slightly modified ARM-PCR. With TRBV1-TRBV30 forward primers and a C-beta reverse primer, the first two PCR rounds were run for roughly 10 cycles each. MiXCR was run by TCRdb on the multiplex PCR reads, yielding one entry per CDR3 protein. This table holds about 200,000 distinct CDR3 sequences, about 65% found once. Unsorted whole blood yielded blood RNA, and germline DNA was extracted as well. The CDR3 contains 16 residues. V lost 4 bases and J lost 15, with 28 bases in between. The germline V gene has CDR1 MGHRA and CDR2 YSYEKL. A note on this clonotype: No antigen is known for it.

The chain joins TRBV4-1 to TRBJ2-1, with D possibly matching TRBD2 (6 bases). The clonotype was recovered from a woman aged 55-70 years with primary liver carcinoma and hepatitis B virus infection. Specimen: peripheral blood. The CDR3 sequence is CASSLQPTGFIAAPFF. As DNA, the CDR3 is TGCGCCAGCAGCCTCCAACCGACTGGCTTCATAGCGGCCCCGTTCTTC.